This TCR beta chain was sequenced during a study of vaccination effects on CD4 cells after COVID-19. Whole-study findings and limits: Just 1 of 255 vaccine-induced clones in healthy recipients was cross-reactive.

Expansion of antigen-specific CD4+ T cells with viral peptide pools was carried out by the ViraFEST assay before sequencing. Isolating CD4+ T cells followed 9 to 11 days of culture. Vaccinees lacked prior SARS-CoV-2 infection and tested negative for nucleocapsid antibodies. PBMC cultures contained some 2.1 million cells per well, about 11 IU/ml IL-2 and approximately 9.4 ug/ml peptides. In the cultures, half the medium was exchanged for IL-2 medium on days 3 and 7. The assay was immunoSEQ multiplex PCR, and TCRdb's table has in-frame clones only and misses some. The sample yields 30,000 to 35,000 clones, roughly two thirds seen once. On this clone itself: Its antigen is not known.

CDR1 SGHDT and CDR2 YYEEEE come from the germline V gene. After removal of 3 bases from V and 4 bases from J, the junction contained 3 bases not matched to a gene. CDR3 length: 15 residues. The chain uses TRBV5-6 and TRBJ2-1; 11 bases map to TRBD2. Sequenced here: CD4+ T cells from PBMCs cultured with HCoV-229E spike peptides, sampled before COVID-19 vaccination. This clonotype originated in a human donor who received a COVID-19 vaccine. Here the CDR3 reads CASSSGLAAYNEQFF. CDR3 nucleotides: TGTGCCAGCAGCTCGGGACTAGCGGCTTACAATGAGCAGTTCTTC.